What follows are 32 T cell receptor beta chains derived from one specimen sequenced in a study of blood T cell repertoires in COVID-19. Data came from immunoSEQ multiplex PCR; TCRdb stores just in-frame clones and leaves some out. The table records about 74,000 clones, around 75% of them present only once. The sequencing sample was made of peripheral blood. These receptors were taken from a man between 65 and 80 years old with acute or convalescent COVID-19.

This clone was counted only a few times. The chain couples TRBV14 to TRBJ2-5; D remains ambiguous. V was clipped by 0 bases and J by 2 bases, with 7 bases between them. Germline lookup yields CDR1 SGHDN and CDR2 FVKESK. The CDR3 is 14 amino acids. The CDR3 loop reads CASSQDRVQETQYF. For the CDR3, the DNA is TGTGCCAGCAGCCAAGATCGGGTACAAGAGACCCAGTACTTC. Full variable domain (rest looked up from reference TRBV14 and TRBJ2-5): EAGVTQFPSHSVIEKGQTVTLRCDPISGHDNLYWYRRVMGKEIKFLLHFVKESKQDESGMPNNRFLAERTGGTYSTLKVQPAELEDSGVYFCASSQDRVQETQYFGPGTRLLVL.

The chain carries TRBV29-1 and TRBJ1-2; TRBD1 aligns across 8 bases. The germline gives CDR1 SQVTM, CDR2 ANQGSEA. CDR3 length: 16 residues. With 2 bases clipped from V and 0 bases from J, the junction kept 8 bases outside the gene matches. In DNA, the CDR3 is TGCAGCGTTGAAATAGGAGACAGGGGAGCTAACTATGGCTACACCTTC. Its protein is CSVEIGDRGANYGYTF.

The CDR3, as DNA: TGCAGCGTATTGGGGGGCAATGAGCAGTTCTTC. It yields the protein CSVLGGNEQFF. The chain recombines TRBV29-1 with TRBJ2-1, with D possibly TRBD2 on 6 matching bases. The CDR3 runs to 11 residues. Trimming took off 6 bases at V and 6 bases at J, with 9 bases between the two ends. The germline gives CDR1 SQVTM, CDR2 ANQGSEA.

This clone was seen a handful of times. The chain carries TRBV4-1 and TRBJ1-5; 9 bases are a match to TRBD1. The CDR3 length is 18 residues. V dropped 0 bases and J dropped 2; count of bases not matched to a gene: 8. Germline CDR1 MGHRA, CDR2 YSYEKL. The CDR3 DNA is TGCGCCAGCAGCCAAGAACCGGACAGGGGATTTGGCAATCAGCCCCAGCATTTT. It yields the protein CASSQEPDRGFGNQPQHF.

The rearrangement joins TRBV21-1 to TRBJ1-5; TRBD1, the D gene given by the table, was not confirmed from the DNA. TRBV21-1 is annotated as a pseudogene. This CDR3 has 15 amino acids. Here the CDR3 reads CASSKRGPRTQPQHF. The CDR3 region has the DNA TGTGCCAGCAGCAAAAGGGGGCCGCGGACCCAGCCCCAGCATTTT.

V gene TRBV4-1 combines with J gene TRBJ2-2; 9 nucleotides line up with TRBD2. Germline-derived CDR1 and CDR2 are MGHRA and YSYEKL. The junction had 8 bases not matched to a gene; V was cut back by 8 bases and J by 7 bases. The CDR3 is 14 residues long. The CDR3 bases are TGCGCCAGCGAAAGTAGCGGGAGTGACGGGGAGCTGTTTTTT. This encodes CASESSGSDGELFF.

The J gene is TRBJ2-7, the V gene TRBV4-1, with 9 bases identical to TRBD2. The CDR3 runs to 13 residues. The J segment lost 6 bases and the V segment lost 4 bases, leaving 4 bases of the junction unmatched. Per the germline V gene, CDR1 is MGHRA and CDR2 is YSYEKL. DNA of the CDR3: TGCGCCAGCAGCCCGGGACTAGCTTCCGAGCAGTACTTC. Translating gives CASSPGLASEQYF.

This chain connects TRBV13 to TRBJ1-4; D ambiguous. Trimming shortened V by 2 bases and J by 4 bases, and 11 bases separated the two germline ends. This CDR3 region has 15 residues. Germline values: CDR1 PRHDT, CDR2 FYEKMQ (reference sequence). CDR3 amino acids: CASSLSYSLNEKLFF. CDR3 DNA: TGTGCCAGCAGCTTATCGTACAGTCTTAATGAAAAACTGTTTTTT.

The chain has TRBV19 and TRBJ1-1, with D tentatively TRBD1 (6 bases). From germline, CDR1 is LNHDA and CDR2 SQIVND (reference sequence). Trimming left V 6 bases short and J 0 bases short, with 14 bases between. This CDR3 has 15 amino acids. The CDR3 DNA reads as TGTGCCAGTAGCCCAGGGGTTGGGGTGAACACTGAAGCTTTCTTT. It is translated as CASSPGVGVNTEAFF.

The chain uses TRBV25-1 and TRBJ2-7, with TRBD2 matching 12 bases. The CDR3 length is 13 residues. The junction had 4 bases not matched to a gene; V was cut back by 8 bases and J by 5 bases. Germline CDR1 reads MGHDK; CDR2 reads SYGVNS. This CDR3 is CASLAGGRDEQYF. In DNA form, the CDR3 reads TGTGCCAGCCTAGCGGGGGGGAGGGACGAGCAGTACTTC.

The J gene is TRBJ1-5, the V gene TRBV5-6, with 9 bases matching TRBD1. With V trimmed by 3 bases and J by 4 bases, 8 bases remained unmatched. Germline V gene lookup returns CDR1 SGHDT and CDR2 YYEEEE. This CDR3 has 16 residues. The CDR3 sequence is CASSSTGGLINQPQHF. Here the CDR3 DNA reads TGTGCCAGCAGCTCAACAGGGGGCCTCATAAATCAGCCCCAGCATTTT.

The chain recombines TRBV19 with TRBJ2-3; D is possibly TRBD2 (5 bases). V gave up 10 bases and J gave up 0 bases, with 14 bases separating them. This CDR3 is built from 14 residues. The germline CDR1 and CDR2 sequences are LNHDA and SQIVND (reference sequence). The CDR3 sequence is CATGEGSSTDTQYF. In DNA, the CDR3 is TGTGCCACCGGCGAGGGTTCTAGCACAGATACGCAGTATTTT. Filled out from reference TRBV19 and TRBJ2-3, the complete variable domain reads DGGITQSPKYLFRKEGQNVTLSCEQNLNHDAMYWYRQDPGQGLRLIYYSQIVNDFQKGDIAEGYSVSREKKESFPLTVTSAQKNPTAFYLCATGEGSSTDTQYFGPGTRLTVL.

This chain links TRBV19 with TRBJ1-1; D unclear. Trimming pared 0 bases from V and 1 base from J, leaving 3 bases between. Per the germline V gene, CDR1 is LNHDA and CDR2 is SQIVND (reference sequence). CDR3 size: 13 residues. The CDR3 sequence is CASSIERNTEAFF. As DNA, the CDR3 is TGTGCCAGTAGTATAGAGAGGAACACTGAAGCTTTCTTT.

V gene TRBV5-1 combines with J gene TRBJ2-5, with D perhaps matching TRBD1 (6 bases). CDR1 and CDR2 from the germline V gene are SGHRS and YFSETQ. V gave up 0 bases and J gave up 4 bases, with 16 bases separating them. The CDR3 loop spans 16 amino acids. The DNA for the CDR3 is TGCGCCAGCAGCTTGGAGGGGAGCCTCAGGGGAGAGACCCAGTACTTC. Translation gives CASSLEGSLRGETQYF.

The chain couples TRBV9 to TRBJ1-3; TRBD1 agrees at 9 bases. There are 15 residues in the CDR3. Germline V gene lookup returns CDR1 SGDLS and CDR2 YYNGEE. Trimming cost V 4 bases and J 0 bases; bases outside gene matches: 2. The CDR3 loop is CASSSTGGSGNTIYF. The CDR3 nucleotides read TGTGCCAGCAGCTCGACAGGGGGCTCTGGAAACACCATATATTTT. Based on the CDR3 plus reference TRBV9 and TRBJ1-3, the full variable domain is DSGVTQTPKHLITATGQRVTLRCSPRSGDLSVYWYQQSLDQGLQFLIQYYNGEERAKGNILERFSAQQFPDLHSELNLSSLELGDSALYFCASSSTGGSGNTIYFGEGSWLTVV.

The chain joins TRBV27 to TRBJ2-1, with 10 bases that match TRBD2. This CDR3 spans 19 amino acids. CDR1 MNHEY and CDR2 SMNVEV come from the germline V gene (reference sequence). Losses at the gene ends were 4 bases for V and 1 base for J; bases not matched to a gene: 13. The CDR3 bases are TGTGCCAGCAGTTCCCCCTATGCTAGCGGGAGTAATTCCTACAATGAGCAGTTCTTC. It translates to CASSSPYASGSNSYNEQFF.

The chain employs TRBV10-3 and TRBJ1-3, with 7 bases aligning to TRBD1. Germline V gene lookup returns CDR1 ENHRY and CDR2 SYGVKD. The CDR3 length is 15 residues. V gave up 7 bases and J gave up 6 bases; unmatched junction bases: 12. DNA for the CDR3: TGTGCCATCATGGGCCACTCTCAGGGGGAAAACACCATATATTTT. It specifies CAIMGHSQGENTIYF.

The rearrangement links TRBV24-1 to TRBJ2-7; 12 nucleotides agree with TRBD1. CDR1 and CDR2 from the germline V gene are KGHDR and SFDVKD. This CDR3 region has 16 residues. Trimming cost V 4 bases and J 3 bases; bases outside gene matches: 6. The CDR3 nucleotides read TGTGCCACCAGTGAAACCGGGACAGGGGGCATCTACGAGCAGTACTTC. Translating it yields CATSETGTGGIYEQYF.

A few counts support this clone. CDR3 sequence (DNA): TGTGCCAGCAGTTCGGTTGCGGGATCGAGCTCCTACAATGAGCAGTTCTTC. It codes for CASSSVAGSSSYNEQFF. The genes are TRBV28 and TRBJ2-1, with D perhaps TRBD2 (6 bases). Germline V gene data show CDR1 as MDHEN and CDR2 as SYDVKM. V was shortened by 4 bases and J by 0 bases, with 16 bases between the two germline ends. This CDR3 is built from 17 residues.

The chain uses TRBV24-1 and TRBJ2-7, with 13 bases fitting TRBD2. Trimming at V came to 3 bases and at J to 7 bases, leaving 8 bases not matched to a gene. This CDR3 region has 16 residues. Germline-derived CDR1 and CDR2 are KGHDR and SFDVKD. This CDR3 reads CATSDPKTSGRWEQYF. CDR3 DNA sequence: TGTGCCACCAGTGATCCTAAGACTAGCGGGAGGTGGGAGCAGTACTTC.

The chain combines TRBV19 with TRBJ2-2, with TRBD1 identical over 8 bases. Germline CDR1 reads LNHDA; CDR2 reads SQIVND (reference sequence). The CDR3 is made up of 15 amino acids. Losses at the gene ends were 7 bases for V and 2 bases for J; bases not matched to a gene: 6. The CDR3 DNA follows: TGTGCCAGTATTAGGACAGGGCGAAACACCGGGGAGCTGTTTTTT. This translates into CASIRTGRNTGELFF.

The chain has TRBV9 and TRBJ2-7; tentative D call: TRBD1 (5 bases). The CDR3 is made up of 14 amino acids. Germline V lookup: CDR1 SGDLS, CDR2 YYNGEE. V lost 0 bases and J lost 6, with 13 bases in between. The CDR3 region is CASSVAVQGSEQYF. CDR3 bases: TGTGCCAGCAGCGTAGCTGTCCAGGGTAGCGAGCAGTACTTC.

This clone was recorded only once. The chain carries TRBV5-1 and TRBJ2-1; 13 bases are a match to TRBD2. The CDR3 loop spans 16 amino acids. V shed 3 bases, J shed 7 bases, and the junction held 7 bases outside the gene matches. From germline, CDR1 is SGHRS and CDR2 YFSETQ. The CDR3 region has the DNA TGCGCCAGCAGCTCTGGTTGGACTAGCGGGAGTAATGAGCAGTTCTTC. Amino acid sequence: CASSSGWTSGSNEQFF.

CDR3 nucleotides: TGTGCCAGCAGTGAAACAGGGAACTATGGCTACACCTTC. Amino acid sequence: CASSETGNYGYTF. This chain uses TRBV6-1 with TRBJ1-2; possibly TRBD1 for D (6 bases). Trimming took off 2 bases at V and 2 bases at J, with 6 bases between the two ends. Per the germline V gene, CDR1 is MNHNS and CDR2 is SASEGT. The CDR3 spans 13 residues.

The rearrangement links TRBV7-9 to TRBJ2-1, with 12 bases that match TRBD2. CDR3 length equals 16 residues. V dropped 3 bases and J dropped 4; count of bases not matched to a gene: 4. Germline V gene data show CDR1 as SEHNR and CDR2 as FQNEAQ (reference sequence). This chain's CDR3 is CASSFPTSGGYNEQFF. The CDR3 nucleotides are TGTGCCAGCAGCTTTCCGACTAGCGGGGGATACAATGAGCAGTTCTTC.

Only a few counts were recorded for this clone. CDR3 sequence reads: CASSWTGTGDGYTF. The CDR3 bases are TGTGCCAGCAGCTGGACCGGGACAGGGGATGGCTACACCTTC. This chain uses TRBV7-3 with TRBJ1-2; 10 bases line up with TRBD1. Losses at the gene ends were 4 bases for V and 6 bases for J; bases not matched to a gene: 5. This CDR3 region has 14 residues. CDR1 and CDR2 from the germline V gene are SGHTA and FQGTGA.

The chain couples TRBV7-9 to TRBJ1-6; D uncertain. This CDR3 spans 15 amino acids. Germline CDR1 reads SEHNR; CDR2 reads FQNEAQ (reference sequence). Trimming removed 5 bases from V and 8 bases from J, with 16 bases in between. CDR3 residues: CASSPRRSGYSPLHF. The CDR3, as DNA: TGTGCCAGCAGCCCGAGGCGTTCTGGGTATTCACCCCTCCACTTT.

The chain links TRBV7-9 to TRBJ2-7, with 8 bases aligning to TRBD1. The V and J ends lost 7 bases and 7 bases, in that order; junction bases with no gene match: 18. The V gene's germline CDR1 is SEHNR and CDR2 FQNEAQ (reference sequence). The CDR3 is 16 residues long. CDR3 sequence (DNA): TGTGCCAGCACCGACGGGACAGGCTTACGAGCGAGTGAGCAGTACTTC. Translated: CASTDGTGLRASEQYF. The full variable domain, in which reference TRBV7-9 and TRBJ2-7 provide the parts outside the CDR3, is DTGVSQNPRHKITKRGQNVTFRCDPISEHNRLYWYRQTLGQGPEFLTYFQNEAQLEKSRLLSDRFSAERPKGSFSTLEIQRTEQGDSAMYLCASTDGTGLRASEQYFGPGTRLTVT.

The chain links TRBV20-1 to TRBJ2-1, with D uncertain. V lost 0 bases, J lost 9 bases, and 6 bases lay in between. This CDR3 has 11 residues. Per germline, CDR1 DFQATT and CDR2 SNEGSKA (reference sequence). The CDR3 DNA follows: TGCAGTGCTAGAGATCATCCTGAGCAGTTCTTC. Encoded protein: CSARDHPEQFF.

The chain carries TRBV28 and TRBJ2-1; 8 bases match TRBD2. Losses at the gene ends were 5 bases for V and 10 bases for J; bases not matched to a gene: 16. The germline CDR1 and CDR2 sequences are MDHEN and SYDVKM. CDR3 length equals 16 residues. The CDR3 loop reads CASSPPGVAGRWEQFF. The CDR3 DNA is TGTGCCAGCAGTCCCCCTGGAGTAGCGGGAAGGTGGGAGCAGTTCTTC. Complete variable domain (other parts from reference TRBV28 and TRBJ2-1): DVKVTQSSRYLVKRTGEKVFLECVQDMDHENMFWYRQDPGLGLRLIYFSYDVKMKEKGDIPEGYSVSREKKERFSLILESASTNQTSMYLCASSPPGVAGRWEQFFGPGTRLTVL.

The V gene is TRBV12-3 or TRBV12-4, the J gene TRBJ2-5; TRBD1 matches at 7 bases. The CDR3 has 13 residues. V was clipped by 5 bases and J by 3 bases; unmatched bases: 3. Here the CDR3 DNA reads TGTGCCAGCAGTCCAACAGGGGAAGAGACCCAGTACTTC. This sequence encodes CASSPTGEETQYF.

This chain links TRBV11-2 with TRBJ2-2; TRBD1 aligns across 9 bases. After removal of 3 bases from V and 1 base from J, the junction contained 12 bases not matched to a gene. CDR1 SGHAT and CDR2 FQNNGV come from the germline V gene. The CDR3 runs to 19 residues. The CDR3 DNA is TGTGCCAGCAGCTTCAGAGGGATGGGGACAGGGAGGAACACCGGGGAGCTGTTTTTT. Amino acid sequence: CASSFRGMGTGRNTGELFF.